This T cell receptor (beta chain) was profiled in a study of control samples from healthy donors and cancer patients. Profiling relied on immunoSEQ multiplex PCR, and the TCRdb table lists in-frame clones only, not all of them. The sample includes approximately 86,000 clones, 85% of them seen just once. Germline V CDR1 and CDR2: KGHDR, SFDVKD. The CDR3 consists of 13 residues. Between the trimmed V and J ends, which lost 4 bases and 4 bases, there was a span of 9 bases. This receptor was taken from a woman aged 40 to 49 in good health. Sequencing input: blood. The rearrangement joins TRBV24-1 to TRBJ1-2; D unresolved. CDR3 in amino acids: CATSDEGGYGYTF. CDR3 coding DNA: TGTGCCACCAGTGACGAGGGAGGCTATGGCTACACCTTC.